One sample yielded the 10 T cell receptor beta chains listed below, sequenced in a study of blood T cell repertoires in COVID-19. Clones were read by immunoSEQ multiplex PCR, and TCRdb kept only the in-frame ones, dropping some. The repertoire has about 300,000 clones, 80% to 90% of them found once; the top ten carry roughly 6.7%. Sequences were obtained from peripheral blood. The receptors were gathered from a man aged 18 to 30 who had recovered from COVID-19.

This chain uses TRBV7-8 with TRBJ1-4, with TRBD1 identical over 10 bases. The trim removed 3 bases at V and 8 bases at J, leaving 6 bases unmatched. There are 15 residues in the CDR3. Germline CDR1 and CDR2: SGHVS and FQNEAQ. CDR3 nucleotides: TGTGCCAGCAGCTTGTACGGGGACAGGGGCGAAAAACTGTTTTTT. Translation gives CASSLYGDRGEKLFF.

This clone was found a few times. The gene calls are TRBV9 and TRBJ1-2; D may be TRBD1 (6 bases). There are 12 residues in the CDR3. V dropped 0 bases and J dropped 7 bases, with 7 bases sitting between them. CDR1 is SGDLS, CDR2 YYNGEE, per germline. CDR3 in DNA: TGTGCCAGCAGCGTAGGCAGGGGTGGCTACACCTTC. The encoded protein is CASSVGRGGYTF.

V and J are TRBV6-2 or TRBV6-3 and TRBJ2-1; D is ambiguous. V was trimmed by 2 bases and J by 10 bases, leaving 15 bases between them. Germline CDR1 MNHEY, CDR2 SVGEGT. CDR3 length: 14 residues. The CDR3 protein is CASSYPAPSGEQFF. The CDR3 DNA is TGTGCCAGCAGTTACCCAGCCCCTTCAGGAGAGCAGTTCTTC.

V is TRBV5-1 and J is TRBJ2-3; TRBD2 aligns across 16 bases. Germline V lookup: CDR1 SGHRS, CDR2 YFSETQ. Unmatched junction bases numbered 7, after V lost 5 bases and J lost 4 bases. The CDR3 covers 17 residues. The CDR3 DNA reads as TGCGCCAGCAGTCGCGGGACTAGCGGGAGGGCAGCAGATACGCAGTATTTT. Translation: CASSRGTSGRAADTQYF.

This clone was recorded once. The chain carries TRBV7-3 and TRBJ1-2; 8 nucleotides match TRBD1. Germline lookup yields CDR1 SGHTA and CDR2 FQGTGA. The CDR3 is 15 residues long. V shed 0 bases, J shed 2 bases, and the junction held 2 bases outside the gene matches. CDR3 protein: CASSLTGTGNYGYTF. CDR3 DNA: TGTGCCAGCAGCTTAACCGGGACAGGCAACTATGGCTACACCTTC.

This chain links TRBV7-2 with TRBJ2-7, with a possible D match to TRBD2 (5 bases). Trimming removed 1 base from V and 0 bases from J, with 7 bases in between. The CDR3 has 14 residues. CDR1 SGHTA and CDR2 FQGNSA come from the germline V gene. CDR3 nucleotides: TGTGCCAGCAGCTTAGTGGGGAGCTCCTACGAGCAGTACTTC. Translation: CASSLVGSSYEQYF.

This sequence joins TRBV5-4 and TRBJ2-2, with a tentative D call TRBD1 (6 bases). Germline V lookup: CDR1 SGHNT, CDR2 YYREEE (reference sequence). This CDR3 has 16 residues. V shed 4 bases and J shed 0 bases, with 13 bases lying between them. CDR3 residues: CASSPGTPTNTGELFF. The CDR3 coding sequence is TGTGCCAGCAGCCCCGGGACACCCACGAACACCGGGGAGCTGTTTTTT.

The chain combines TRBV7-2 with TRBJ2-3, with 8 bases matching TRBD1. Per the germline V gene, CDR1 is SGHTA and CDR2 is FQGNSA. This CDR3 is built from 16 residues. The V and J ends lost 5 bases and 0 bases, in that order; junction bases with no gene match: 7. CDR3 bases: TGTGCCAGCAGCAACTGGAGACAGGGGAGCACAGATACGCAGTATTTT. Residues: CASSNWRQGSTDTQYF.

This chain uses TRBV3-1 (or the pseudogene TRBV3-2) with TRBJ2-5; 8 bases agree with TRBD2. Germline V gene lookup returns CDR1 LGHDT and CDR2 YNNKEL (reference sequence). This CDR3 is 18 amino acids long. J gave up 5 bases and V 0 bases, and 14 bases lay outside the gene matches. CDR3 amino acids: CASSQDSFPGLVVETQYF. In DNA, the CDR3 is TGTGCCAGCAGCCAAGATTCCTTTCCGGGACTAGTGGTGGAGACCCAGTACTTC.

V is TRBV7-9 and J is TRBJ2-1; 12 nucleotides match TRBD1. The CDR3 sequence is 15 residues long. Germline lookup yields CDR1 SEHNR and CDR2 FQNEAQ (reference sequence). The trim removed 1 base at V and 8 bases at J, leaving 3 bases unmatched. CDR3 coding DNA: TGTGCCAGCAGCTTAGTTGGGACAGGGGGCCATGAGCAGTTCTTC. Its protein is CASSLVGTGGHEQFF.